This T cell receptor beta chain was identified during a study of post-analysis software for immune sequencing data. The study's findings and limits: Significantly decreased normalized Chao1 diversity was recorded for multiple sclerosis patients relative to controls. Compared with controls, patients had more of roughly 5 TRBV segments, including TRBV5-6, TRBV5-1 and TRBV20-1.

The TCR beta cDNA libraries contained unique molecular identifiers. TCRdb reprocessed the PCR reads with MiXCR, giving one entry per CDR3 protein. The table lists approximately 730,000 distinct CDR3 sequences, approximately 30% of them singletons. Many counts were recorded for this clonotype. No antigen is known for it. Per germline, CDR1 DFQATT and CDR2 SNEGSKA (reference sequence). V was trimmed by 0 bases and J by 0 bases, leaving 11 bases between them. The CDR3 runs to 15 residues. The sequenced material came from blood. This clonotype originated in a girl aged 10 to 17 with multiple sclerosis. This chain connects TRBV20-1 to TRBJ1-2; no clear D gene. CDR3 region: CSARDRSGPNYGYTF. The CDR3 DNA sequence: TGCAGTGCTAGAGATCGGAGCGGGCCTAACTATGGCTACACCTTC.